The 26 T cell receptor beta chains given below trace back to one sample, sequenced in a study of T-cell memory formation after mild COVID-19. TCRdb analysed the 5' RACE reads with MiXCR anew, one entry per CDR3 protein. The sample has about 610,000 distinct CDR3 sequences; 15% to 20% are singletons. The specimen sequenced was PBMCs or a T cell subset sorted from them (not recorded which). These receptors originate from an adult woman who had mild COVID-19 (a few samples of this study predate the infection). Cell type and time point are not known.

This clonotype was detected a few times. The CDR3 region is CASSRDRFLPPLHF. DNA for the CDR3: TGTGCCAGTAGTAGAGACAGGTTCCTGCCACCCCTCCACTTT. The chain uses TRBV19 and TRBJ1-6; possible D gene TRBD1, 6 bases. V gave up 4 bases and J gave up 11 bases, with 15 bases separating them. CDR3 length: 14 amino acids. CDR1 LNHDA and CDR2 SQIVND come from the germline V gene (reference sequence).

This clonotype was found a few times. This sequence joins TRBV4-2 and TRBJ2-7; 7 positions match TRBD2. Losses at the gene ends were 0 bases for V and 3 bases for J; bases not matched to a gene: 5. This CDR3 comprises 15 residues. CDR1 LGHNA and CDR2 YNFKEQ come from the germline V gene. In DNA form, the CDR3 reads TGTGCCAGCAGCCAAGAACTAGCGCGGAACTACGAGCAGTACTTC. It codes for CASSQELARNYEQYF.

The table lists this clonotype with a few counts. The chain joins TRBV29-1 to TRBJ2-7; 14 bases are shared with TRBD2. With V trimmed by 3 bases and J by 4 bases, 5 bases remained unmatched. From germline, CDR1 is SQVTM and CDR2 ANQGSEA. CDR3 size: 15 residues. For the CDR3, the DNA is TGCAGCGTTGAGGGGACTAGCGGGAGTTTTTACGAGCAGTACTTC. Translating gives CSVEGTSGSFYEQYF.

This chain connects TRBV7-2 to TRBJ2-7; D is undetermined. V dropped 2 bases and J dropped 1 base, with 9 bases sitting between them. Germline V lookup: CDR1 SGHTA, CDR2 FQGNSA. The CDR3 covers 14 residues. CDR3 in amino acids: CASSLSWSSYEQYF. As DNA, the CDR3 is TGTGCCAGCAGCTTATCCTGGAGTTCCTACGAGCAGTACTTC.

This clonotype was seen only a few times. This rearrangement joins TRBV21-1 to TRBJ2-7; no DNA check was done on the table's D call, TRBD2. TRBV21-1 constitutes a pseudogene. The CDR3 consists of 14 residues. CDR3 protein: CASSVRTDCYEQYF. For the CDR3, the DNA is TGTGCCAGCAGCGTTAGGACGGACTGTTACGAGCAGTACTTC.

This clonotype was counted only a few times. The rearrangement joins TRBV9 to TRBJ1-6; D is unresolved. V gave up 3 bases and J gave up 16 bases, with 14 bases separating them. Germline V lookup: CDR1 SGDLS, CDR2 YYNGEE. The CDR3 contains 12 residues. CDR3 DNA sequence: TGTGCCAGCAGCGACGGTTCCGGCCCTCTCCACTTT. This encodes CASSDGSGPLHF.

This clonotype was picked up a small number of times. The chain couples TRBV11-2 to TRBJ2-5, with 9 positions matching TRBD2. J was trimmed by 4 bases and V by 3 bases; bases with no gene match: 6. CDR1 and CDR2 (germline): SGHAT, FQNNGV. This CDR3 has 15 residues. The chain's CDR3 is CASSFTSGRGETQYF. The CDR3 DNA is TGTGCCAGCAGCTTCACTAGCGGGCGGGGAGAGACCCAGTACTTC.

This rearrangement joins TRBV20-1 to TRBJ1-1, with no clear D. V gave up 3 bases and J gave up 1 base, with 9 bases separating them. The CDR3 consists of 13 residues. Per germline, CDR1 DFQATT and CDR2 SNEGSKA (reference sequence). As DNA, the CDR3 is TGCAGTGCTAGGGGGAACCGGAACACTGAAGCTTTCTTT. It encodes CSARGNRNTEAFF.

V and J are TRBV24-1 and TRBJ2-7, with D maybe TRBD1 (6 bases). The CDR3 is made up of 13 amino acids. Trimming stripped 3 bases from V and 5 bases from J, with 10 bases between. Germline V gives CDR1 KGHDR, CDR2 SFDVKD. The CDR3 loop reads CATSDEYRDEQYF. The CDR3 coding sequence is TGTGCCACCAGTGATGAATACAGGGACGAGCAGTACTTC.

CDR3 amino acids: CATSDYDRDNTGELFF. The CDR3 DNA sequence: TGTGCCACCAGTGATTACGACAGGGACAACACCGGGGAGCTGTTTTTT. The chain is built from TRBV24-1 and TRBJ2-2; 7 nucleotides match TRBD1. The CDR3 totals 16 residues. V shed 2 bases and J 2 bases; nucleotides not matched to a gene: 4. In germline, CDR1 is KGHDR, CDR2 SFDVKD.

Many counts were recorded for this clonotype. The rearrangement links TRBV12-3 or TRBV12-4 to TRBJ2-2; D not resolved. This CDR3 spans 12 amino acids. V was shortened by 6 bases and J by 4 bases, with 6 bases between the two germline ends. CDR3 in amino acids: CASRSATGELFF. CDR3 nucleotide sequence: TGTGCCAGCAGGTCGGCCACCGGGGAGCTGTTTTTT.

The chain joins TRBV6-2 or TRBV6-3 to TRBJ2-7; 10 bases agree with TRBD1. Germline assignment: CDR1 MNHEY and CDR2 SVGEGT. The CDR3 covers 14 residues. Trimming removed 6 bases from V and 7 bases from J; junction bases left unmatched: 9. CDR3 nucleotide sequence: TGTGCCAGCAGCCCACGTGACAGGGGGCAGGAGCAGTACTTC. Protein product: CASSPRDRGQEQYF.

The rearrangement uses TRBV12-3 or TRBV12-4 and TRBJ2-1; 10 bases match TRBD1. This CDR3 has 13 amino acids. J gave up 8 bases and V 5 bases, and 3 bases lay outside the gene matches. This chain's CDR3 is CASSIDRGHEQFF. The DNA of the CDR3 is TGTGCCAGCAGTATCGACAGGGGGCATGAGCAGTTCTTC.

In this sample, this clonotype turned up a few times. The V and J genes are TRBV12-3 or TRBV12-4 and TRBJ1-1; a possible D gene is TRBD1 (6 bases). Deletions cut 5 bases from V and 1 base from J, with 11 bases between. The CDR3 is 14 amino acids. The CDR3 coding sequence is TGTGCCAGCAGTGCCGTACAGGGGAACACTGAAGCTTTCTTT. Its translation is CASSAVQGNTEAFF.

The chain couples TRBV12-3 or TRBV12-4 to TRBJ1-3; 7 bases align to TRBD1. Trimming removed 4 bases from V and 0 bases from J; junction bases left unmatched: 3. The CDR3 loop spans 15 amino acids. CDR3 DNA sequence: TGTGCCAGCAGTTACGGACAGGACTCTGGAAACACCATATATTTT. It translates to CASSYGQDSGNTIYF.

This clonotype appeared a few times. The V call is TRBV28, the J call TRBJ2-6; D is possibly TRBD2 (5 bases). The CDR3 spans 17 residues. Trimming stripped 3 bases from V and 0 bases from J, with 12 bases between. Germline CDR1 and CDR2: MDHEN and SYDVKM. CDR3 coding DNA: TGTGCCAGCAGTTTGGATGTTCGGGGCTCTGGGGCCAACGTCCTGACTTTC. This gives the protein CASSLDVRGSGANVLTF.

The V and J genes are TRBV5-1 and TRBJ1-2, with D uncertain. V lost 4 bases to trimming and J lost 3 bases, with 16 bases between them. The CDR3 covers 15 residues. Germline values: CDR1 SGHRS, CDR2 YFSETQ. As DNA, the CDR3 is TGCGCCAGCAGCGACCCCGGGGAAGGGTACTATGGCTACACCTTC. This translates into CASSDPGEGYYGYTF. Drawing the rest from reference TRBV5-1 and TRBJ1-2, the complete variable domain is KAGVTQTPRYLIKTRGQQVTLSCSPISGHRSVSWYQQTPGQGLQFLFEYFSETQRNKGNFPGRFSGRQFSNSRSEMNVSTLELGDSALYLCASSDPGEGYYGYTFGSGTRLTVV.

This clonotype was seen more than once but under ten times. The V gene is TRBV3-1, the J gene TRBJ2-5, with 7 positions matching TRBD2. CDR1 and CDR2 from the germline V gene are LGHDT and YNNKEL (reference sequence). V was clipped by 0 bases and J by 3 bases; unmatched bases: 10. This CDR3 comprises 17 residues. CDR3 loop: CASSQEALREYEETQYF. The DNA of the CDR3 is TGTGCCAGCAGCCAAGAAGCCTTGCGGGAGTACGAAGAGACCCAGTACTTC.

This clonotype was counted a few times. The J gene is TRBJ2-3, the V gene TRBV19, with TRBD2 as a possible D gene (6 bases). Trimming pared 6 bases from V and 2 bases from J, leaving 9 bases between. CDR1 is LNHDA, CDR2 SQIVND, per germline (reference sequence). The CDR3 has 13 amino acids. CDR3: CASRREPTDTQYF. DNA for the CDR3: TGTGCCAGTAGGCGGGAACCCACAGATACGCAGTATTTT.

The J gene is TRBJ1-1, the V gene TRBV20-1; 7 nucleotides match TRBD1. CDR1 is DFQATT and CDR2 is SNEGSKA in the germline V gene (reference sequence). V lost 6 bases, J lost 1 base, and 5 bases stayed unmatched. This CDR3 is 13 amino acids long. CDR3 bases: TGCAGTGCATGGGACAGCTGGAACACTGAAGCTTTCTTT. Translated: CSAWDSWNTEAFF.

V usage is TRBV7-2 and J usage is TRBJ2-5, with 13 bases matching TRBD2. The CDR3 is made up of 16 amino acids. Germline CDR1 and CDR2: SGHTA and FQGNSA. The V gene end was trimmed by 5 bases and the J gene end by 2 bases; junction bases not matched to a gene: 5. CDR3 region: CASSHGGLAGQETQYF. The CDR3 coding sequence is TGTGCCAGCAGCCATGGGGGACTAGCGGGGCAAGAGACCCAGTACTTC.

This clonotype appeared many times. V usage is TRBV6-5 and J usage is TRBJ1-2; a weak D match, TRBD1 (5 bases). The CDR3 covers 13 residues. The V end was cut by 3 bases, the J end by 8 bases, with 13 bases between. Per germline, CDR1 MNHEY and CDR2 SVGAGI. CDR3 sequence (DNA): TGTGCCAGCAGTTATCGGGGGGTGTACGGCTACACCTTC. Encoded protein: CASSYRGVYGYTF.

This chain links TRBV7-2 with TRBJ2-7, with 13 bases fitting TRBD2. CDR1 is SGHTA and CDR2 is FQGNSA in the germline V gene. This CDR3 has 16 residues. With V trimmed by 5 bases and J by 4 bases, 8 bases remained unmatched. DNA of the CDR3: TGTGCCAGCAGCCAAGGACTAGCGGGAGTAGGGTACGAGCAGTACTTC. Encoded protein: CASSQGLAGVGYEQYF.

V is TRBV20-1 and J is TRBJ2-1, with 7 bases identical to TRBD2. J was trimmed by 4 bases and V by 7 bases; bases with no gene match: 7. From germline, CDR1 is DFQATT and CDR2 SNEGSKA (reference sequence). The CDR3 is 13 amino acids. The CDR3 region is CSGRRERYNEQFF. The CDR3 coding sequence is TGCAGTGGAAGGCGGGAGAGGTACAATGAGCAGTTCTTC.

This clonotype was seen more than once but under ten times. The chain has TRBV4-2 and TRBJ2-7, with a possible D match to TRBD1 (7 bases). Germline V gene sequence: CDR1 LGHNA, CDR2 YNFKEQ. V was pared by 0 bases and J by 3 bases, with 18 bases between. The CDR3 contains 17 residues. CDR3 protein: CASSQDRFRGVVYEQYF. The CDR3 nucleotides read TGTGCCAGCAGCCAAGACCGTTTCAGGGGGGTGGTCTACGAGCAGTACTTC.

This clonotype was found a few times. This chain uses TRBV7-9 with TRBJ2-7; no firm D call. Trimming stripped 7 bases from V and 3 bases from J, with 10 bases between. This CDR3 comprises 12 residues. Germline V gene sequence: CDR1 SEHNR, CDR2 FQNEAQ (reference sequence). CDR3: CASNDDRYEQYF. CDR3 in DNA: TGTGCCAGCAATGACGACCGCTACGAGCAGTACTTC.